The entry below gives a single TCR beta chain sequence along with its context. Its target is not known. Produced via immunoSEQ multiplex PCR; TCRdb's table is partial and in-frame only. Among around 150,000 clones, around 91% were seen once, and the ten largest hold 5% to 6.5%. This CDR3 is 14 amino acids long. Deletions cut 3 bases from V and 4 bases from J, with 12 bases between. Germline CDR1 is SGHTA and CDR2 is FQGNSA. Pooling was applied to second doses at about 4 or about 12 weeks. This specimen belongs to a study of T cell responses to AZD1222 COVID-19 vaccine. Study-wide points: With two AZD1222 doses given, Spike-specific TCR breadth and depth both rose. After the peak T cell response, and only then, were repertoires sampled.

The receptor comes from an adult who received the AZD1222 COVID-19 vaccine. This chain links TRBV7-2 with TRBJ1-1, with D possibly TRBD1 on 5 matching bases. This specimen consisted of peripheral blood, obtained 28 days after the second AZD1222 dose. The CDR3 loop is CASSFQGGATEAFF. DNA for the CDR3: TGTGCCAGCAGCTTTCAGGGAGGGGCCACTGAAGCTTTCTTT.